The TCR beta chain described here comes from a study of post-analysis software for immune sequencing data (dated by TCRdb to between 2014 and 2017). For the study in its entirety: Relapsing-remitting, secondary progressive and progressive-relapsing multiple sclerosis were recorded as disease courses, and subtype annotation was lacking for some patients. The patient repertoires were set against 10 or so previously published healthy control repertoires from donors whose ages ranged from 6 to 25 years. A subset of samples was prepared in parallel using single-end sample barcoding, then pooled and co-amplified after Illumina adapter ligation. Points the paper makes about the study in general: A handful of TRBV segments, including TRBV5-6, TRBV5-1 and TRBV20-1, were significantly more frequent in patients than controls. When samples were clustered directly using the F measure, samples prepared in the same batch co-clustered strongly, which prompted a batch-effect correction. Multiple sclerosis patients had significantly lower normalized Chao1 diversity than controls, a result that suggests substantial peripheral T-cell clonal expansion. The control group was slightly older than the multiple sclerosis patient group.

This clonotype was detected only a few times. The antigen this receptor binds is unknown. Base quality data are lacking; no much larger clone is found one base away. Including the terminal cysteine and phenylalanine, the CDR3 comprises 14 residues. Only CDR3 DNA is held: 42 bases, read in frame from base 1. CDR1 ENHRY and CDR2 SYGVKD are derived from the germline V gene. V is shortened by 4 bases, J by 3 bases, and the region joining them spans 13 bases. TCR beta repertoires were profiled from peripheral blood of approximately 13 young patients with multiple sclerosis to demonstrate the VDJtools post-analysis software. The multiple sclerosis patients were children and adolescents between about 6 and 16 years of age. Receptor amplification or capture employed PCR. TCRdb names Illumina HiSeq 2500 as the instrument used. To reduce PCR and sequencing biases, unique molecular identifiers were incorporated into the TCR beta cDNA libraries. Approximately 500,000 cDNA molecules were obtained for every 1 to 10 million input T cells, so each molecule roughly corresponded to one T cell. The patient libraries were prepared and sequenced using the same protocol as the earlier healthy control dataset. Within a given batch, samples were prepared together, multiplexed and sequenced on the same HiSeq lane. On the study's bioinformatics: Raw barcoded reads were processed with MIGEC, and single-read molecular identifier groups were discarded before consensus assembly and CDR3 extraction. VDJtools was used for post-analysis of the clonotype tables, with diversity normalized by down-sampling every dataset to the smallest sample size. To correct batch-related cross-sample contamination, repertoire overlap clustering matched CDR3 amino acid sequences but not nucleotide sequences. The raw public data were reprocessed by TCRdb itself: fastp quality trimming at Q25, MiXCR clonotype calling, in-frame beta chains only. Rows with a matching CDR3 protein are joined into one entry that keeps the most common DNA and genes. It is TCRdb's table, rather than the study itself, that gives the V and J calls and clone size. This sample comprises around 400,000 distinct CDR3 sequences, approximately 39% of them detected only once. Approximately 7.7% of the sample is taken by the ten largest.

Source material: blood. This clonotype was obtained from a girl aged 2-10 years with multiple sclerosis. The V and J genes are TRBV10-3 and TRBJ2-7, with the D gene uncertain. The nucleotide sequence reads TGTGCCATCAGTGGGGGTTTAAGCTTCTACGAGCAGTACTTC. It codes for CAISGGLSFYEQYF.